This entry describes one T cell receptor (beta chain). Its antigen is unknown. The CDR3 is 16 residues long. Germline V gives CDR1 SGHKS, CDR2 YYEKEE (reference sequence). V dropped 0 bases and J dropped 6; count of bases not matched to a gene: 4. The record originates from a study of blood T cells in healthy people across ages. The second PCR ran about 6 to 11 cycles with a sample-barcoded 5' primer and J-beta primers. TCRdb re-called the 5' RACE reads with MiXCR, one entry per CDR3 protein. The table shows 450,000 to 700,000 distinct CDR3 sequences, with 25% to 30% occurring only once. Study observations and caveats: Measured against age, TCR beta diversity per million T cells decreased in a roughly linear manner.

This clonotype was obtained from a woman in her 70s in good health. The genes are TRBV5-5 and TRBJ2-1, with 12 nucleotides matching TRBD2. What was sequenced was blood. CDR3 nucleotide sequence: TGTGCCAGCAGCTTGGCAGCTAGCGGGGGGGCCAATGAGCAGTTCTTC. This encodes CASSLAASGGANEQFF.